Here is one T cell receptor beta chain with its context. The antigen it binds to is not known. No much larger clone exists at a distance of one base, and base qualities are not known. This sample stems from a study of post-analysis software for immune sequencing data (dated by TCRdb to 2013 to 2016). Some background on the complete study: Recorded disease courses included relapsing-remitting, secondary progressive and progressive-relapsing multiple sclerosis, with some patients lacking subtype annotation. The patient repertoires were compared against 11 previously published healthy control repertoires obtained from donors aged about 6 to 26 years. A subset of samples was prepared in parallel using single-end sample barcoding, then pooled and co-amplified after Illumina adapter ligation.

To demonstrate the VDJtools post-analysis software, the study profiled TCR beta repertoires from the peripheral blood of 13 young patients with multiple sclerosis. The patients with multiple sclerosis were children and adolescents between about 6 and 17 years of age. The method was PCR. Instrument on record: Illumina HiSeq 2500. To reduce PCR and sequencing biases, unique molecular identifiers were incorporated into the TCR beta cDNA libraries. Roughly 500,000 cDNA molecules were obtained per 1 to 10 million input T cells, so each molecule approximated one T cell. The patient libraries were prepared and sequenced with the same protocol used for the earlier healthy control dataset. Samples belonging to the same batch were prepared together, multiplexed and sequenced on a shared HiSeq lane. Turning to the authors' computational methods: Raw barcoded reads were processed with MIGEC, discarding single-read molecular identifier groups before consensus assembly and CDR3 extraction. Clonotype tables were post-analysed with VDJtools, normalizing diversity by down-sampling all datasets to the smallest sample size. To correct batch-related cross-sample contamination, repertoire overlap clustering matched CDR3 amino acid sequences but not nucleotide sequences. TCRdb reworked the public reads: Q25 trimming with fastp, MiXCR clone assembly, productive beta chains retained. All rows with the same CDR3 protein become a single entry with the most common DNA and genes. The V and J calls were determined by TCRdb, not by the authors. Here the sample has about 770,000 distinct CDR3 sequences; 40% to 55% occur a single time. Clones ranked in the top ten supply roughly 4.4% of the sample.

Overall study results and their limits: Roughly 5 TRBV segments, including TRBV5-6, TRBV5-1 and TRBV20-1, were significantly more frequent in patients than controls. Normalized Chao1 diversity was significantly lower in multiple sclerosis patients than controls, suggesting substantial peripheral T-cell clonal expansion. When samples were clustered directly using the F measure, samples prepared in the same batch co-clustered strongly, which prompted a batch-effect correction. The multiple sclerosis patient group was slightly younger than the control group.

The V and J ends are trimmed by 5 bases and 1 base, leaving 19 bases between them. CDR1 MGHDK and CDR2 SYGVNS are derived from the germline V gene. From the cysteine up to the phenylalanine, the CDR3 has a length of 17 residues. Only the CDR3 DNA stays, 51 bases, in frame from base 1. The clonotype was recovered from a girl under 18 with multiple sclerosis. In this chain, TRBV25-1 is recombined with TRBJ2-3, and possibly TRBD1, on 7 matching bases. The specimen sequenced was blood. The DNA sequence follows: TGTGCCAGCAGTCCAGGGGGGATTGGGGCCGGCACAGATACGCAGTATTTT. It is translated as CASSPGGIGAGTDTQYF.